The rows below give T cell receptor beta chains drawn from one sample of a study of cytomegalovirus exposure and HLA in healthy donors. Assay: immunoSEQ multiplex PCR; the TCRdb copy retains only in-frame clones and omits some. The table includes some 90,000 clones, over 70% detected once. The sample taken for sequencing was PBMCs. These receptors all stem from a boy aged 5-17 years in good health and CMV-seronegative. CDR3s include the opening cysteine and the closing phenylalanine or tryptophan. A D gene is named only where the DNA matches it firmly. The size entry is marked missing in some rows and otherwise reads once, few, many or a size class.

j_call,clone_size,v_call,d_call,cdr3_aa,cdr3_nt
TRBJ2-1,.,TRBV7-9,TRBD2,CASSGLAGYSYNEQFF,TGTGCCAGCAGCGGGCTAGCGGGATACTCCTACAATGAGCAGTTCTTC
TRBJ1-3,.,TRBV28,TRBD1,CASSPWTGESGNTIYF,TGTGCCAGCAGTCCTTGGACAGGGGAATCCGGAAACACCATATATTTT
TRBJ2-1,.,TRBV13,TRBD2,CASSPRLAGDNEQFF,TGTGCCAGCAGCCCCCGACTAGCGGGAGACAATGAGCAGTTCTTC
TRBJ2-7,few,TRBV5-4,.,CASSLEADAVSYEQYF,TGTGCCAGCAGCTTGGAAGCGGACGCGGTTTCCTACGAGCAGTACTTC
TRBJ1-4,.,TRBV5-8,TRBD1,CASSPTGTENEKLFF,TGTGCCAGCAGCCCTACCGGGACAGAGAATGAAAAACTGTTTTTT
TRBJ2-7,.,TRBV27,.,CASSGDFGEQYF,TGTGCCAGCAGTGGGGACTTTGGCGAGCAGTACTTC
TRBJ2-7,once,TRBV29-1,TRBD2,CSVGKREGYEQYF,TGCAGCGTAGGGAAACGGGAGGGCTACGAGCAGTACTTC
TRBJ2-2,.,TRBV7-9,.,CASSLPRTGELFF,TGTGCCAGCAGCTTACCTCGGACCGGGGAGCTGTTTTTT
TRBJ1-6,.,TRBV10-2,.,CASTMLASSYNSPLHF,TGCGCCAGCACTATGCTCGCGAGCTCCTATAATTCACCCCTCCACTTT
TRBJ2-7,once,TRBV10-3,.,CAISEGASYEQYF,TGTGCCATCAGTGAGGGGGCCTCCTACGAGCAGTACTTC
TRBJ2-3,.,TRBV6-4,TRBD2,CASSSVSGSGTDTQYF,TGTGCCAGCAGCTCAGTTAGCGGGAGCGGCACAGATACGCAGTATTTT
TRBJ2-1,.,TRBV9,.,CASSVDWSSEQFF,TGTGCCAGCAGCGTAGATTGGTCTAGTGAGCAGTTCTTC
TRBJ2-7,.,TRBV7-6,.,CASSSSGQSYEQYF,TGTGCCAGCAGCTCCTCCGGACAGTCCTACGAGCAGTACTTC
TRBJ1-4,.,TRBV4-3,TRBD1,CASKPGTGYEKLFF,TGCGCCAGCAAGCCCGGGACAGGATATGAAAAACTGTTTTTT
TRBJ2-7,.,TRBV5-4,TRBD1,CASSRAETGLIEQYF,TGTGCCAGCAGCAGGGCCGAGACAGGGCTCATCGAGCAGTACTTC
TRBJ1-3,.,TRBV5-1,TRBD1,CASSTMGQGSGNTIYF,TGCGCCAGCAGCACTATGGGACAGGGCTCTGGAAACACCATATATTTT
TRBJ1-4,.,TRBV28,.,CASSPYSPAGEKLFF,TGTGCCAGCAGTCCGTACAGTCCAGCTGGGGAAAAACTGTTTTTT
TRBJ2-7,few,TRBV28,TRBD1,CASRIPQGVEQYF,TGTGCCAGCAGGATCCCTCAGGGGGTCGAGCAGTACTTC
TRBJ2-7,.,TRBV7-9,TRBD2,CASSLGLAGTYEQYF,TGTGCCAGCAGCCTAGGACTAGCGGGGACCTACGAGCAGTACTTC
TRBJ1-2,.,TRBV30,TRBD1,CAWSTGTGNDGYTF,TGTGCCTGGAGTACAGGGACAGGGAATGATGGCTACACCTTC
TRBJ2-3,.,TRBV11-2,TRBD1,CASSPGQGADTQYF,TGTGCCAGCAGCCCCGGACAGGGGGCAGATACGCAGTATTTT
TRBJ1-3,.,TRBV6-1,.,CASSENIGNTIYF,TGTGCCAGCAGTGAAAATATTGGAAACACCATATATTTT
TRBJ1-1,.,TRBV5-1,.,CASSLSENTEAFF,TGCGCCAGCAGCTTAAGCGAGAACACTGAAGCTTTCTTT
TRBJ2-3,once,TRBV10-1,TRBD1,CASRETGPRTDTQYF,TGCGCCAGCAGGGAGACAGGGCCCCGCACAGATACGCAGTATTTT
TRBJ1-1,once,TRBV7-9,TRBD1,CASSPRDRVAFF,TGTGCCAGCAGCCCGCGGGACAGGGTAGCTTTCTTT
TRBJ2-4,.,TRBV28,.,CASTTPLGGIQYF,TGTGCCAGCACCACCCCACTCGGGGGCATTCAGTACTTC
TRBJ2-3,.,TRBV4-1,TRBD2,CASSQEMASGADTQYF,TGCGCCAGCAGCCAAGAAATGGCTAGCGGGGCAGATACGCAGTATTTT